The 30 T cell receptor beta chains listed next were all sequenced from one sample in a study of regulatory T cells in long-lasting Graves disease. The time point denotes: newly diagnosed GD, antithyroid drugs for less than 3 months. From PBMCs, RNA was extracted and then used to make the TCR library. Building of the TCR beta libraries involved iRepertoire HTBI primers and Arm-PCR of CDR3 regions. TCRdb analysed the multiplex PCR reads with MiXCR anew, one entry per CDR3 protein. The sample has over 350,000 distinct CDR3 sequences, 14% seen once. These sequences were also reported in another study, on T cells in Graves' hyperthyroidism and ophthalmopathy.

Sample: peripheral blood mononuclear cells (PBMCs), taken at new diagnosis, from a patient treated with antithyroid drugs. The receptors were gathered from a woman between 50 and 59 years old with Graves disease.

This clonotype has a handful of counts. The J gene is TRBJ2-7, the V gene TRBV4-1, with TRBD2 matching 12 bases. The CDR3 is 17 residues long. CDR1 and CDR2 from the germline V gene are MGHRA and YSYEKL. J gave up 0 bases and V 1 base, and 4 bases lay outside the gene matches. In nucleotides, the CDR3 is TGCGCCAGCAGCCAAGGGACTAGCGGGATCTCCTCCTACGAGCAGTACTTC. Translated: CASSQGTSGISSYEQYF.

Here the CDR3 DNA reads TGTGCCAGCAGCTCCCGGGACTACCCCTCCCGCTACGAGCAGTACTTC. This sequence encodes CASSSRDYPSRYEQYF. This sequence joins TRBV13 and TRBJ2-7; 7 bases are shared with TRBD2. Germline V CDR1 and CDR2: PRHDT, FYEKMQ (reference sequence). The V gene end was trimmed by 4 bases and the J gene end by 3 bases; junction bases not matched to a gene: 12. The CDR3 spans 16 residues.

The chain employs TRBV12-3 or TRBV12-4 and TRBJ2-1; tentative D call: TRBD1 (6 bases). Between the trimmed V and J ends, which lost 4 bases and 1 base, there was a span of 20 bases. The CDR3 contains 18 residues. The CDR3 DNA reads as TGTGCCAGCAGTTCAGCAGGGGTAGCCGCCAGGTCCTACAATGAGCAGTTCTTC. Translation: CASSSAGVAARSYNEQFF.

This clonotype turned up a few times. This sequence joins TRBV7-9 and TRBJ2-3, with 7 bases aligning to TRBD2. Losses at the gene ends were 3 bases for V and 2 bases for J; bases not matched to a gene: 5. The CDR3 sequence is 15 residues long. The V gene's germline CDR1 is SEHNR and CDR2 FQNEAQ (reference sequence). Written as DNA, the CDR3 is TGTGCCAGCAGCTTTGGACTAGACTTCACAGATACGCAGTATTTT. Amino acids: CASSFGLDFTDTQYF.

This clonotype was counted many times. The chain uses TRBV4-1 and TRBJ2-7; 8 bases agree with TRBD1. Germline CDR1 is MGHRA and CDR2 is YSYEKL. This CDR3 has 14 amino acids. V lost 1 base and J lost 5; bases outside the gene matches: 4. The CDR3 DNA follows: TGCGCCAGCAGCCAAGGGACAGGGCTCGACGAGCAGTACTTC. It is translated as CASSQGTGLDEQYF.

This chain links TRBV13 with TRBJ1-4; 8 nucleotides align to TRBD1. The length of the CDR3 is 16 residues. The V gene's germline CDR1 is PRHDT and CDR2 FYEKMQ (reference sequence). The junction had 8 bases not matched to a gene; V was cut back by 5 bases and J by 3 bases. CDR3: CASSQRTGLANEKLFF. The CDR3 nucleotides are TGTGCCAGCAGCCAACGGACAGGGCTGGCTAATGAAAAACTGTTTTTT.

This clonotype was observed at least ten times. The CDR3 reads CASSSLDRPGDEQYF. CDR3 bases: TGCGCCAGCAGCTCCCTCGACAGGCCCGGCGACGAGCAGTACTTC. The chain couples TRBV5-1 to TRBJ2-7; weak D call: TRBD1 (6 bases). V dropped 3 bases and J dropped 5 bases, with 18 bases sitting between them. Germline CDR1 reads SGHRS; CDR2 reads YFSETQ. The length of the CDR3 is 15 residues.

This clonotype has only a few counts. V gene TRBV5-1 combines with J gene TRBJ1-1; possible D gene TRBD1, 6 bases. Per germline, CDR1 SGHRS and CDR2 YFSETQ. Trimming cost V 2 bases and J 5 bases, with 13 bases left between them. The CDR3 runs to 14 residues. Here the CDR3 DNA reads TGCGCCAGCAGCTTAACAGGGTTCGGAACTGAAGCTTTCTTT. Protein sequence: CASSLTGFGTEAFF.

This chain uses TRBV7-6 with TRBJ1-2, with 9 nucleotides matching TRBD1. With V trimmed by 5 bases and J by 4 bases, 5 bases remained unmatched. Looked up from germline, CDR1 is SGHVS and CDR2 is FNYEAQ. The CDR3 contains 14 residues. The CDR3 is CASSQQGAIYGYTF. The CDR3 nucleotides read TGTGCCAGCAGCCAACAGGGGGCTATCTATGGCTACACCTTC.

This clonotype was recorded many times. This chain connects TRBV19 to TRBJ1-1; possibly TRBD1 for D (5 bases). Trimming cost V 0 bases and J 7 bases, with 18 bases left between them. Germline CDR1 reads LNHDA; CDR2 reads SQIVND (reference sequence). This CDR3 has 16 residues. The CDR3 nucleotides are TGTGCCAGTAGTATAGATCCGCGCACGGGGGACCTTGAAGCTTTCTTT. Translating gives CASSIDPRTGDLEAFF.

This clonotype was counted ten times or more. The V gene is TRBV25-1, the J gene TRBJ1-2, with 7 bases matching TRBD1. Trimming cost V 6 bases and J 2 bases; bases outside gene matches: 9. Per the germline V gene, CDR1 is MGHDK and CDR2 is SYGVNS. The CDR3 runs 15 residues. For the CDR3, the DNA is TGTGCCAGCAGCGCCGTGGGGACAGTGAACTATGGCTACACCTTC. This codes for CASSAVGTVNYGYTF.

This clonotype was detected only a few times. The chain couples TRBV12-3 or TRBV12-4 to TRBJ2-1, with TRBD2 as a possible D gene (6 bases). With 8 bases removed from V and 1 base from J, the gap between germline ends came to 12 bases. The CDR3 has 14 amino acids. The CDR3 DNA reads TGTGCCAGCGGGCTAGCGAAATCCTACAATGAGCAGTTCTTC. Its translation: CASGLAKSYNEQFF.

The gene calls are TRBV24-1 and TRBJ2-2; no clear D gene. The V end was cut by 2 bases, the J end by 3 bases, with 9 bases between. The CDR3 loop spans 15 amino acids. The germline V gene encodes CDR1 KGHDR and CDR2 SFDVKD. This chain's CDR3 is CATSDSQAYTGELFF. For the CDR3, the DNA is TGTGCCACCAGTGATTCGCAAGCATACACCGGGGAGCTGTTTTTT.

This clonotype was seen only a few times. V usage is TRBV11-3 and J usage is TRBJ2-3, with 7 bases aligning to TRBD1. CDR1 and CDR2 (germline): SGHNT, YENEEA. The CDR3 covers 13 residues. V gave up 5 bases and J gave up 5 bases; unmatched junction bases: 4. Written as DNA, the CDR3 is TGTGCCAGCAGCAGGACAGGCGGAGATACGCAGTATTTT. Its translation is CASSRTGGDTQYF.

This clonotype was detected ten times or more. The chain employs TRBV13 and TRBJ1-1, with 7 bases fitting TRBD1. After removal of 1 base from V and 2 bases from J, the junction contained 7 bases not matched to a gene. This CDR3 comprises 16 residues. Germline-derived CDR1 and CDR2 are PRHDT and FYEKMQ (reference sequence). The CDR3 DNA follows: TGTGCCAGCAGCTTAGCCCTGGGACAGCTAAACACTGAAGCTTTCTTT. Its translation is CASSLALGQLNTEAFF.

The gene calls are TRBV5-5 and TRBJ1-2; 9 bases map to TRBD1. The ends lost 3 bases at V and 7 bases at J; junction bases unmatched: 7. The CDR3 contains 14 residues. Germline V CDR1 and CDR2: SGHKS, YYEKEE (reference sequence). The CDR3 here is CASSWGQGIGGYTF. The DNA of the CDR3 is TGTGCCAGCAGCTGGGGACAGGGCATAGGTGGCTACACCTTC.

Ten or more counts support this clonotype. The rearrangement uses TRBV28 and TRBJ1-4; the D is unclear. The CDR3 runs 15 residues. The V gene's germline CDR1 is MDHEN and CDR2 SYDVKM. Between the trimmed V and J ends, which lost 4 bases and 0 bases, there was a span of 9 bases. CDR3 DNA: TGTGCCAGCAGTTCCCCCTCGGCAACTAATGAAAAACTGTTTTTT. Protein product: CASSSPSATNEKLFF.

At least ten counts were recorded for this clonotype. This chain connects TRBV2 to TRBJ2-2; 10 bases are a match to TRBD2. Looked up from germline, CDR1 is SNHLY and CDR2 is FYNNEI. The CDR3 extends over 15 amino acids. After removal of 8 bases from V and 5 bases from J, the junction contained 8 bases not matched to a gene. The CDR3 region is CASRSGRADTGELFF. The DNA of the CDR3 is TGTGCCAGCCGGAGCGGGAGGGCCGATACCGGGGAGCTGTTTTTT.

This clonotype was counted between two and nine times. At one boundary the junction diverges from the germline segment, which might be a read error. The chain recombines TRBV18 with TRBJ2-1, with 9 nucleotides matching TRBD2. Per germline, CDR1 KGHSH and CDR2 LQKENI. This CDR3 spans 15 amino acids. The CDR3 DNA follows: TGTGCCAGCTCGCACACTAGCGGGTCCTACAATGAGCAGTCCTTC. Residues: CASSHTSGSYNEQSF.

The CDR3 reads CASRAGWGSYEQYF. The CDR3 region has the DNA TGCGCCAGCCGTGCGGGTTGGGGCTCCTACGAGCAGTACTTC. The chain has TRBV5-1 and TRBJ2-7, with a weak D call TRBD2 (5 bases). The CDR3 extends over 14 amino acids. Trimming cost V 7 bases and J 0 bases, with 14 bases left between them. The V gene's germline CDR1 is SGHRS and CDR2 YFSETQ.

This clonotype was recorded at least ten times. The rearrangement joins TRBV11-2 to TRBJ1-5; no definite D call. Trimming removed 5 bases at V and 3 bases at J, with 11 bases between. The CDR3 spans 14 residues. Germline loops: CDR1 SGHAT, CDR2 FQNNGV. In nucleotides, the CDR3 is TGTGCCAGCAGCGTCCAGCCTGACAATCAGCCCCAGCATTTT. The encoded protein is CASSVQPDNQPQHF.

This clonotype occurred many times. The CDR3 DNA reads as TGTGCCAGCACCGGGACAGGGGGCTCCTACGAGCAGTACTTC. Translating it yields CASTGTGGSYEQYF. The genes are TRBV2 and TRBJ2-7, with 11 positions matching TRBD1. The V gene's germline CDR1 is SNHLY and CDR2 FYNNEI. This CDR3 spans 14 amino acids. Trimming removed 7 bases from V and 0 bases from J; junction bases left unmatched: 2.

In this sample, this clonotype turned up many times. The V and J genes are TRBV7-3 and TRBJ2-1, with TRBD2 matching over 12 bases. In germline, CDR1 is SGHTA, CDR2 FQGTGA. The V gene end was trimmed by 1 base and the J gene end by 4 bases; junction bases not matched to a gene: 11. The CDR3 is made up of 19 amino acids. CDR3 coding DNA: TGTGCCAGCAGCTTAAATGGTGTGTTGGGACTAGCGGGTTACAATGAGCAGTTCTTC. Its protein product is CASSLNGVLGLAGYNEQFF.

This clonotype was seen more than once but under ten times. The J gene is TRBJ1-4, the V gene TRBV13; tentatively, D is TRBD1 (5 bases). This CDR3 region has 14 residues. V was shortened by 6 bases and J by 5 bases, with 13 bases between the two germline ends. Germline V gene data show CDR1 as PRHDT and CDR2 as FYEKMQ (reference sequence). The CDR3 protein is CASSQGYENEKLFF. Written as DNA, the CDR3 is TGTGCCAGCAGTCAGGGTTACGAAAATGAAAAACTGTTTTTT.

This clonotype was counted between two and nine times. This chain connects TRBV5-8 to TRBJ2-2; D possibly corresponds to TRBD1 (5 bases). Trimming removed 4 bases from V and 8 bases from J, with 9 bases in between. Germline CDR1 and CDR2: SGHTS and YDEGEE. This CDR3 has 12 amino acids. CDR3 coding DNA: TGTGCCAGCAGCAGACAGTTTGGGGAGCTGTTTTTT. It yields the protein CASSRQFGELFF.

The J gene is TRBJ1-5, the V gene TRBV20-1; TRBD1 agrees at 9 bases. V lost 0 bases to trimming and J lost 8 bases; unmatched junction nucleotides: 8. The CDR3 is 15 residues long. Germline-derived CDR1 and CDR2 are DFQATT and SNEGSKA (reference sequence). The CDR3 loop reads CSARDLGQGLKPQHF. The CDR3 region has the DNA TGCAGTGCTAGAGATTTGGGACAGGGTTTGAAGCCCCAGCATTTT.

This clonotype appeared many times. The gene calls are TRBV30 and TRBJ2-1; 12 bases match TRBD2. The CDR3 is 14 residues long. V trimming: 8 bases; J trimming: 4 bases; junction bases outside the gene matches: 6. From germline, CDR1 is GTSNPN and CDR2 SVGIG (reference sequence). CDR3 nucleotide sequence: TGTGCCGGGCCGACTAGCGGGAGTTACAATGAGCAGTTCTTC. This sequence encodes CAGPTSGSYNEQFF.

In DNA, the CDR3 is TGTGCCACCAGTGATCTCCGGGACCTGAACACCGGGGAGCTGTTTTTT. This translates into CATSDLRDLNTGELFF. V and J are TRBV24-1 and TRBJ2-2; D may correspond to TRBD1 or TRBD2 (5 bases each). Per germline, CDR1 KGHDR and CDR2 SFDVKD. V lost 3 bases, J lost 1 base, and 11 bases lay in between. CDR3 length: 16 amino acids.

This clonotype was detected only a few times. The DNA for the CDR3 is TGTGCCAGCAGCCAAGAGCAGCGGGAGTGGGTCGGGGAGCTGTTTTTT. It encodes CASSQEQREWVGELFF. This chain joins TRBV4-2 and TRBJ2-2, with 8 bases that match TRBD2. This CDR3 has 16 residues. CDR1 LGHNA and CDR2 YNFKEQ come from the germline V gene. Losses at the gene ends were 0 bases for V and 7 bases for J; bases not matched to a gene: 7.

The rearrangement uses TRBV28 and TRBJ2-7, with D tentatively TRBD1 (6 bases). The germline gives CDR1 MDHEN, CDR2 SYDVKM. Trimming stripped 7 bases from V and 0 bases from J, with 13 bases between. The CDR3 has 14 residues. CDR3 nucleotide sequence: TGTGCCAGCACGACAACAGGGACCTCCTACGAGCAGTACTTC. Protein sequence: CASTTTGTSYEQYF.